The 15 T cell receptor beta chains below were found in one sample sequenced in a study of T cell responses to AZD1222 COVID-19 vaccine. TCRdb's table, derived via immunoSEQ multiplex PCR, lists solely in-frame clones and lacks some. The table lists about 68,000 clones, about three quarters of them singletons. Sample: peripheral blood, taken on day 0 of AZD1222 vaccination. The receptors come from an adult in good health.

The V gene is TRBV6-6, the J gene TRBJ2-3; 8 nucleotides align to TRBD1. The V and J ends lost 5 bases and 0 bases, in that order; junction bases with no gene match: 10. Germline CDR1 reads MNHNY; CDR2 reads SVGAGI (reference sequence). The CDR3 has 17 amino acids. This CDR3 is CASSHRTGSGSTDTQYF. CDR3 in DNA: TGTGCCAGCAGTCACCGGACAGGGAGTGGGAGCACAGATACGCAGTATTTT.

V and J are TRBV28 and TRBJ1-6; D remains ambiguous. The V and J ends lost 3 bases and 10 bases respectively, with 7 bases between them. The CDR3 has 12 amino acids. Germline CDR1 and CDR2: MDHEN and SYDVKM. The CDR3 region is CASSFPKSPLHF. CDR3 in DNA: TGTGCCAGCAGTTTCCCTAAATCACCCCTCCACTTT. The full variable domain, its missing parts supplied by reference TRBV28 and TRBJ1-6, is DVKVTQSSRYLVKRTGEKVFLECVQDMDHENMFWYRQDPGLGLRLIYFSYDVKMKEKGDIPEGYSVSREKKERFSLILESASTNQTSMYLCASSFPKSPLHFGNGTRLTVT.

This chain uses TRBV13 with TRBJ2-7; possible D gene TRBD2, 6 bases. This CDR3 comprises 12 residues. In germline, CDR1 is PRHDT, CDR2 FYEKMQ (reference sequence). V lost 4 bases and J lost 6, with 10 bases in between. The CDR3 reads CASSSGGTEQYF. CDR3 in DNA: TGTGCCAGCAGCTCCGGCGGGACCGAGCAGTACTTC.

The J gene is TRBJ1-4, the V gene TRBV11-2, with 11 bases identical to TRBD1. The CDR3 consists of 15 residues. V gave up 5 bases and J gave up 7 bases; unmatched junction bases: 6. The germline CDR1 and CDR2 sequences are SGHAT and FQNNGV. In DNA, the CDR3 is TGTGCCAGCAGCCGGGACAGGGGGACAGGTGAAAAACTGTTTTTT. Translation: CASSRDRGTGEKLFF.

The chain combines TRBV6-2 or TRBV6-3 with TRBJ2-7, with D perhaps matching TRBD2 (6 bases). The CDR3 sequence is 14 residues long. Trimming removed 4 bases at V and 2 bases at J, with 12 bases between. Germline V gives CDR1 MNHEY, CDR2 SVGEGT. DNA of the CDR3: TGTGCCAGCAGTTTAGGAGGGAATACCTACGAGCAGTACTTC. It translates to CASSLGGNTYEQYF.

The chain links TRBV6-2 or TRBV6-3 to TRBJ1-5; D call uncertain. V dropped 2 bases and J dropped 10 bases, with 12 bases sitting between them. This CDR3 is built from 13 residues. Germline lookup yields CDR1 MNHEY and CDR2 SVGEGT. The CDR3 bases are TGTGCCAGCAGTTACGGTGGTCTCGATCCCCAGCATTTT. Its translation: CASSYGGLDPQHF.

The J gene is TRBJ2-1, the V gene TRBV3-1 (or the pseudogene TRBV3-2); 7 bases match TRBD2. The CDR3 has 15 amino acids. The ends lost 4 bases at V and 9 bases at J; junction bases unmatched: 12. CDR1 and CDR2 from the germline V gene are LGHDT and YNNKEL (reference sequence). The CDR3 region is CASSRTSGLLGEQFF. CDR3 nucleotides: TGTGCCAGCAGCCGGACTAGTGGACTCCTTGGTGAGCAGTTCTTC.

The genes are TRBV30 and TRBJ2-1, with 16 bases matching TRBD2. The CDR3 covers 17 residues. The germline V gene has CDR1 GTSNPN and CDR2 SVGIG (reference sequence). With 3 bases clipped from V and 2 bases from J, the junction kept 4 bases outside the gene matches. CDR3 region: CAWRGTSGGATYNEQFF. The CDR3 region has the DNA TGTGCCTGGAGAGGGACTAGCGGGGGGGCTACCTACAATGAGCAGTTCTTC.

The genes are TRBV18 and TRBJ2-3; the D gene could be TRBD1 or TRBD2 (5 bases each). V lost 6 bases and J lost 5, with 12 bases in between. Germline V gene sequence: CDR1 KGHSH, CDR2 LQKENI. There are 13 residues in the CDR3. The CDR3 coding sequence is TGTGCCAGCTCCCTCCGGGACCGAGATACGCAGTATTTT. It yields the protein CASSLRDRDTQYF.

V and J are TRBV21-1 and TRBJ2-7; the table assigns TRBD1, which was not confirmed against the DNA. TRBV21-1 is classified as a pseudogene. CDR3 length equals 14 residues. In DNA form, the CDR3 reads TGTGCCAGCAGGTGGGGACAGCTAGCCTACGAGCAGTACTTC. It translates to CASRWGQLAYEQYF.

This clone was seen only once. The gene calls are TRBV4-1 and TRBJ1-6; D is unresolved. With 0 bases removed from V and 4 bases from J, the gap between germline ends came to 7 bases. CDR1 MGHRA and CDR2 YSYEKL come from the germline V gene. The CDR3 has 15 amino acids. CDR3: CASSQELQYNSPLHF. In DNA, the CDR3 is TGCGCCAGCAGCCAAGAACTTCAGTATAATTCACCCCTCCACTTT.

This clone was observed a handful of times. This sequence joins TRBV2 and TRBJ1-2, with TRBD1 matching over 9 bases. This CDR3 is 17 amino acids long. Trimming removed 10 bases from V and 5 bases from J; junction bases left unmatched: 20. Germline values: CDR1 SNHLY, CDR2 FYNNEI. The CDR3 reads CAIYGSLTGGKGYGYTF. In DNA form, the CDR3 reads TGTGCCATATATGGAAGCCTGACAGGGGGAAAGGGGTATGGCTACACCTTC.

J is TRBJ1-1 and V is TRBV5-1; no clear D gene. CDR1 SGHRS and CDR2 YFSETQ come from the germline V gene. This CDR3 has 14 amino acids. The V end was cut by 0 bases, the J end by 4 bases, with 10 bases between. CDR3 nucleotide sequence: TGCGCCAGCAGCTTGGAACCACAGCGCACTGAAGCTTTCTTT. Translated: CASSLEPQRTEAFF.

The chain combines TRBV5-6 with TRBJ2-5; D is possibly TRBD1 (5 bases). Trimming cost V 2 bases and J 3 bases, with 17 bases left between them. The CDR3 has 16 amino acids. CDR1 is SGHDT and CDR2 is YYEEEE in the germline V gene. CDR3 in amino acids: CASSFFGRAVKETQYF. The CDR3 DNA sequence: TGTGCCAGCAGCTTTTTCGGCAGGGCGGTCAAAGAGACCCAGTACTTC.

This clone was detected once. The CDR3 is CASETAEAGANVLTF. In DNA form, the CDR3 reads TGTGCCAGCGAGACAGCTGAGGCTGGGGCCAACGTCCTGACTTTC. The chain recombines TRBV28 with TRBJ2-6; D might be TRBD1 (5 bases). Per germline, CDR1 MDHEN and CDR2 SYDVKM. Trimming pared 8 bases from V and 2 bases from J, leaving 13 bases between. The CDR3 spans 15 residues.